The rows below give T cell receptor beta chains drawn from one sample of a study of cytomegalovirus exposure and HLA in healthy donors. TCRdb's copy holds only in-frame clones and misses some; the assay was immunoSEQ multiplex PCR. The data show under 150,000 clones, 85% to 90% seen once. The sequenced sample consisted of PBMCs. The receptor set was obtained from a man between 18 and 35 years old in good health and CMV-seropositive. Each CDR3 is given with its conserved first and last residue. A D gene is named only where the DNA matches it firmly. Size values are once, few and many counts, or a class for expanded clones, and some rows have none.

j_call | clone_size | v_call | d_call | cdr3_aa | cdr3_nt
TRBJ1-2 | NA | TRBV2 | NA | CASSGMGRYGYTF | TGTGCCAGCAGTGGGATGGGGAGGTATGGCTACACCTTC
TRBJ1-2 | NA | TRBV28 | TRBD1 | CASMGGSQGAGGYTF | TGTGCCAGCATGGGTGGCAGCCAGGGGGCGGGTGGCTACACCTTC
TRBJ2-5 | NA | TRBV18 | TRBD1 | CASSPDRGGETQYF | TGTGCCAGCTCTCCCGACAGGGGAGGAGAGACCCAGTACTTC
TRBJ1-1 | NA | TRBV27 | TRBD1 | CASSPGDRVNTEAFF | TGTGCCAGCAGTCCCGGAGACAGGGTGAACACTGAAGCTTTCTTT
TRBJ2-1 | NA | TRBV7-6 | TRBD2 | CASSPSAGYEQFF | TGTGCCAGCAGCCCGTCAGCGGGATATGAGCAGTTCTTC
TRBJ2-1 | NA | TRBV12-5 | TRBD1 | CASGLVIGQGGNEQFF | TGTGCTAGTGGTTTGGTAATAGGACAGGGGGGCAATGAGCAGTTCTTC
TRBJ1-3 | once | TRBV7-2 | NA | CASSLARGNTIYF | TGTGCCAGCAGCTTAGCGCGAGGAAACACCATATATTTT
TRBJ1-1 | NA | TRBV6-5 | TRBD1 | CASSFSGTGSTEAFF | TGTGCCAGCAGTTTCTCCGGGACAGGGTCCACTGAAGCTTTCTTT
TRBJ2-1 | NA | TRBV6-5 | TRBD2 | CASSPAPWGGNEQFF | TGTGCCAGCAGCCCGGCTCCCTGGGGGGGTAATGAGCAGTTCTTC
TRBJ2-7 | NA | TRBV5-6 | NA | CASSLEGGLEQYF | TGTGCCAGCAGCTTGGAAGGAGGTCTCGAGCAGTACTTC
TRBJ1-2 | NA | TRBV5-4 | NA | CASTTDGGYGYTF | TGTGCCAGCACTACGGACGGGGGTTATGGCTACACCTTC
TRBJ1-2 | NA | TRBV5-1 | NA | CASSLFDDRGPPQF | TGCGCCAGCAGCTTGTTCGACGACCGAGGCCCTCCCCAGTTC
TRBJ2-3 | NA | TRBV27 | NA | CASSLLVGMGLDTQYF | TGTGCCAGCAGTTTATTGGTAGGGATGGGGCTGGATACGCAGTATTTT
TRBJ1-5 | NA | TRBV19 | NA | CASSARWGGSNQPQHF | TGTGCCAGTAGTGCAAGGTGGGGGGGTAGCAATCAGCCCCAGCATTTT
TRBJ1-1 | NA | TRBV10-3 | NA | CAISTIRESTEAFF | TGTGCCATCAGTACAATAAGGGAGAGCACTGAAGCTTTCTTT
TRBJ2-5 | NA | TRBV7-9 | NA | CASSGPGGETQYF | TGTGCCAGCAGCGGCCCCGGCGGAGAGACCCAGTACTTC
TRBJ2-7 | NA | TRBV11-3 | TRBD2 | CASSLVRGLAGSAVDEQYF | TGTGCCAGCAGCTTAGTCAGAGGACTAGCGGGATCGGCTGTCGACGAGCAGTACTTC
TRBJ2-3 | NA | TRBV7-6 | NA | CASSLDGGTDTQYF | TGTGCCAGCAGCTTAGACGGGGGAACAGATACGCAGTATTTT
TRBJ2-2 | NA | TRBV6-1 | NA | CASNRVGGELFF | TGTGCCAGCAACAGGGTGGGCGGGGAGCTGTTTTTT
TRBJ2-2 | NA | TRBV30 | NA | CAWTRGASTGELFF | TGTGCCTGGACCCGGGGAGCGTCAACCGGGGAGCTGTTTTTT
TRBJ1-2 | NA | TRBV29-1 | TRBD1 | CSVGQGASVGYTF | TGCAGCGTCGGACAGGGGGCCTCTGTTGGCTACACCTTC
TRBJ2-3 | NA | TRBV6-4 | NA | CASSVQNTDTQYF | TGTGCCAGCAGTGTCCAGAACACAGATACGCAGTATTTT
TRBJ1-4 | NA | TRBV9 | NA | CASSYEGATNEKLFF | TGTGCCAGCAGCTACGAGGGTGCAACTAATGAAAAACTGTTTTTT
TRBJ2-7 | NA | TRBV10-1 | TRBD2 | CASSEHGRGIYEQYF | TGCGCCAGCAGTGAGCACGGGCGGGGGATCTACGAGCAGTACTTC
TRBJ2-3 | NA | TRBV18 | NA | CASSQQGSIDTQYF | TGTGCCAGCTCACAGCAGGGTTCCATAGATACGCAGTATTTT
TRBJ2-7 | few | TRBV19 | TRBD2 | CASSTAGGKVEQYF | TGTGCCAGTAGCACAGCGGGAGGTAAGGTGGAGCAGTACTTC
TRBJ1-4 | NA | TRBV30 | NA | CAWNRQSPNEKLFF | TGTGCCTGGAACCGACAGTCGCCTAATGAAAAACTGTTTTTT
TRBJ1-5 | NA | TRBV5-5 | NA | CASSLQGTGQPQHF | TGTGCCAGCAGCTTGCAGGGAACCGGTCAGCCCCAGCATTTT
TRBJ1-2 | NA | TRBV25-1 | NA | CASSELLRGGHTF | TGTGCCAGCAGTGAATTATTACGGGGTGGTCACACCTTC
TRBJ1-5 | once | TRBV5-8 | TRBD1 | CASSLTGGSNQPQHF | TGTGCCAGCAGCTTGACAGGGGGTAGCAATCAGCCCCAGCATTTT
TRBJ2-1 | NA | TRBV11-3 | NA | CASSSRVAPPYNEQFF | TGTGCCAGCAGCTCCCGGGTCGCACCCCCCTACAATGAGCAGTTCTTC
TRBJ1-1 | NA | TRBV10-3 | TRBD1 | CAISESGQYTEAFF | TGTGCCATCAGTGAGTCGGGACAGTACACTGAAGCTTTCTTT
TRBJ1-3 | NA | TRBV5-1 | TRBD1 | CASSSTGGVSGNTIYF | TGCGCCAGCAGCTCAACAGGGGGAGTCTCTGGAAACACCATATATTTT
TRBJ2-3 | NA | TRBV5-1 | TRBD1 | CASSPLYRGEDTQYF | TGCGCCAGCAGCCCGCTCTACAGGGGTGAAGATACGCAGTATTTT
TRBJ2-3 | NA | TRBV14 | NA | CASSQDRFPGWTDTQYF | TGTGCCAGCAGCCAAGATAGGTTTCCGGGGTGGACAGATACGCAGTATTTT
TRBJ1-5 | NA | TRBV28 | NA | CASSRPGYGNQPQHF | TGTGCCAGCAGCCGCCCGGGGTACGGCAATCAGCCCCAGCATTTT
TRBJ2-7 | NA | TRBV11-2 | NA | CASSPPGYLEQYF | TGTGCCAGCAGCCCCCCCGGTTATCTGGAGCAGTACTTC
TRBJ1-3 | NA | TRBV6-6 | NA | CASNPSIDSGNTIYF | TGTGCCAGCAACCCTTCTATTGACTCTGGAAACACCATATATTTT
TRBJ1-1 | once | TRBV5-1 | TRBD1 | CASSWDTGVTEAFF | TGCGCCAGCAGCTGGGATACAGGGGTAACTGAAGCTTTCTTT
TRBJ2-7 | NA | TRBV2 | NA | CASSRGQYEQYF | TGTGCCAGCAGCCGAGGGCAGTACGAGCAGTACTTC
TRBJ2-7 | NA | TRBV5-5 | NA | CASSAPGGLGEQYF | TGTGCCAGCAGCGCCCCGGGCGGGTTGGGTGAGCAGTACTTC
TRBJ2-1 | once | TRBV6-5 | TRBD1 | CASSSYRGSYNEQFF | TGTGCCAGCAGTTCTTACAGGGGCTCCTACAATGAGCAGTTCTTC
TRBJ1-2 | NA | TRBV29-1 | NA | CSVEVAGVRYGYTF | TGCAGCGTTGAAGTGGCAGGGGTGCGCTATGGCTACACCTTC
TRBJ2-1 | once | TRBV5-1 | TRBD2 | CASSPLAGGHNEQFF | TGCGCCAGCAGCCCCCTAGCGGGGGGGCACAATGAGCAGTTCTTC
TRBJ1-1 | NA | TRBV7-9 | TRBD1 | CASSSFTGGTEAFF | TGTGCCAGCAGCTCTTTCACAGGGGGCACTGAAGCTTTCTTT
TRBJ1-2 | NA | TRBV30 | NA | CAWIRGLSFGYTF | TGTGCCTGGATCCGCGGGTTGTCGTTTGGCTACACCTTC
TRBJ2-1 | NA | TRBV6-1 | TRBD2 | CASSEYEGLANEQFF | TGTGCCAGCAGTGAGTATGAGGGACTAGCAAATGAGCAGTTCTTC
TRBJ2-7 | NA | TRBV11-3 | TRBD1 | CASSFPGGFYEQYF | TGTGCCAGCAGCTTCCCAGGGGGCTTTTACGAGCAGTACTTC
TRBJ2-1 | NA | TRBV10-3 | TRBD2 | CAISVLAGSNEQFF | TGTGCCATCAGTGTGCTAGCGGGGTCCAATGAGCAGTTCTTC
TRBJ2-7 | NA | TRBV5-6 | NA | CASSLGGWDTLAYEQYF | TGTGCCAGCAGCCTTGGTGGATGGGACACCCTAGCCTACGAGCAGTACTTC
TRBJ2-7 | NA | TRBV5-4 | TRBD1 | CASSSGTGINEQYF | TGTGCCAGCAGCTCCGGGACAGGGATTAACGAGCAGTACTTC
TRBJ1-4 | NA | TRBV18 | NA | CASSPDRSTNEKLFF | TGTGCCAGCTCACCCGACAGGTCTACTAATGAAAAACTGTTTTTT
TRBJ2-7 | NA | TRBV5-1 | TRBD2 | CASSLAPGLAGTYEQYF | TGCGCCAGCAGCTTGGCCCCGGGACTAGCGGGGACCTACGAGCAGTACTTC